This note documents a single T cell receptor beta chain sequence. Antigen: not known. The sample originates from a study of shared clonotypes between healthy human individuals. Across the whole study: Each donor had three CD4 naive, three CD4 memory, two CD8 naive and one CD8 memory plate. Study-level findings and limits: In contrast to clonotypes shared by all four donors, non-shared clonotypes had lower generation probabilities. Researchers found naive subsets generally carried larger estimated richness than memory subsets.

TCRdb's copy holds only in-frame clones and misses some; the assay was immunoSEQ multiplex PCR. The sample consists of over 850,000 clones, around 82% of them appearing once. The receptor was derived from a man younger than 35 in good health. Some clones in this sample may be carry-over from other donors' samples. Sequencing was carried out using memory CD4+ T cells from PBMCs. Subset reported: CD45RA-negative fraction.

CDR3 loop: CASRDGTPGETQYF. The CDR3 coding sequence is TGCGCCAGCAGAGATGGGACTCCCGGGGAGACCCAGTACTTC. This sequence joins TRBV5-1 and TRBJ2-5, with D maybe TRBD2 (6 bases). This CDR3 comprises 14 residues. Trimming took 5 bases from V and 5 from J, leaving 16 bases between them. CDR1 and CDR2 from the germline V gene are SGHRS and YFSETQ.